This TCR beta chain was documented in a study of blood T cell repertoires in COVID-19. Overall study: Samples came from the United States, Italy and Spain, spanning acute and convalescent COVID-19.

As originally analysed: Scientists estimated how many nucleated cells there were by amplifying reference gene primers. The repertoire was sequenced with immunoSEQ multiplex PCR; TCRdb's copy has only in-frame clones and lacks some. Clone size and the V and J calls come from that table; the DNA yielded D and trimming. The sample holds about 150,000 clones, around 83% seen once. Those enrolled in Seattle joined during active infection and were followed longitudinally afterward. The CDR3 runs to 13 residues. Between the trimmed V and J ends, which lost 1 base and 5 bases, there was a span of 7 bases. The germline gives CDR1 SGHRS, CDR2 YFSETQ.

V is TRBV5-1 and J is TRBJ2-4, with D possibly TRBD2 on 6 matching bases. The receptor was isolated from a woman aged 55-70 years with COVID-19, enrolled during active disease. The sample was peripheral blood. The CDR3 DNA is TGCGCCAGCAGCTTGACTAGCCAAAACATTCAGTACTTC. This encodes CASSLTSQNIQYF.